Listed below are T cell receptor beta chains from one sample, sequenced in a study of blood T cells in healthy people across ages. TCRdb used MiXCR to reprocess the 5' RACE reads, holding one entry per CDR3 protein. The sample lists roughly 730,000 distinct CDR3 sequences, about 56% occurring once. Sequenced sample: blood. These receptors were taken from a man in his forties in good health. The CDR3 runs from the conserved cysteine through the conserved F or W. The D gene is left open where the match is weak. The size field is filled for only some rows; it gives once, few, many or a size class.

V gene: TRBV28
clone size: NA
J gene: TRBJ1-1
CDR3 length: 14
D gene: NA
CDR3 protein: CASSLGGLDTEAFF
CDR3 DNA: TGTGCCAGCAGTTTGGGGGGACTGGACACTGAAGCTTTCTTT

V gene: TRBV5-1
clone size: NA
J gene: TRBJ2-3
CDR3 length: 18
D gene: NA
CDR3 protein: CASSLGPPTGQRTDTQYF
CDR3 DNA: TGCGCCAGCAGCTTGGGTCCCCCGACGGGCCAGCGCACAGATACGCAGTATTTT

V gene: TRBV3-1
clone size: NA
J gene: TRBJ2-1
CDR3 length: 15
D gene: NA
CDR3 protein: CASSQDPGDYNEQFF
CDR3 DNA: TGTGCCAGCAGCCAAGATCCCGGGGACTACAATGAGCAGTTCTTC

V gene: TRBV4-2
clone size: NA
J gene: TRBJ2-7
CDR3 length: 17
D gene: TRBD2
CDR3 protein: CASSQELAGTFPYEQYF
CDR3 DNA: TGTGCCAGCAGCCAAGAACTAGCGGGAACGTTTCCCTACGAGCAGTACTTC

V gene: TRBV29-1
clone size: NA
J gene: TRBJ2-7
CDR3 length: 12
D gene: NA
CDR3 protein: CSVLTGAYEQYF
CDR3 DNA: TGCAGCGTTCTGACGGGGGCCTACGAGCAGTACTTC

V gene: TRBV28
clone size: few
J gene: TRBJ2-7
CDR3 length: 14
D gene: TRBD2
CDR3 protein: CASSSSGPTYEQYF
CDR3 DNA: TGTGCCAGCAGTTCTAGCGGGCCCACCTACGAGCAGTACTTC

V gene: TRBV10-3
clone size: NA
J gene: TRBJ2-7
CDR3 length: 12
D gene: TRBD2
CDR3 protein: CAIKAGAYEQYF
CDR3 DNA: TGTGCCATCAAGGCGGGAGCCTACGAGCAGTACTTC

V gene: TRBV28
clone size: NA
J gene: TRBJ2-1
CDR3 length: 15
D gene: NA
CDR3 protein: CASGSGTRFSNEQFF
CDR3 DNA: TGTGCCAGCGGTTCCGGGACAAGGTTTTCTAATGAGCAGTTCTTC

V gene: TRBV21-1
clone size: NA
J gene: TRBJ2-3
CDR3 length: 16
D gene: NA
CDR3 protein: CASNPRGDPGTDTQYF
CDR3 DNA: TGTGCCAGCAACCCTCGCGGGGATCCGGGCACAGATACGCAGTATTTT

V gene: TRBV20-1
clone size: once
J gene: TRBJ1-6
CDR3 length: 14
D gene: TRBD1
CDR3 protein: CSASRQGVGSPLHF
CDR3 DNA: TGCAGTGCGTCTCGACAGGGGGTAGGTTCACCCCTCCACTTT

V gene: TRBV12-5
clone size: NA
J gene: TRBJ2-4
CDR3 length: 15
D gene: NA
CDR3 protein: CASGLGDGAKNIQYF
CDR3 DNA: TGTGCTAGTGGTTTGGGGGACGGAGCCAAAAACATTCAGTACTTC

V gene: TRBV27
clone size: NA
J gene: TRBJ1-2
CDR3 length: 14
D gene: NA
CDR3 protein: CASSRGVANYGYTF
CDR3 DNA: TGTGCCAGCAGCCGGGGGGTCGCGAACTATGGCTACACCTTC

V gene: TRBV25-1
clone size: NA
J gene: TRBJ1-1
CDR3 length: 15
D gene: NA
CDR3 protein: CASSEYPGQNTEAFF
CDR3 DNA: TGTGCCAGCAGTGAATATCCGGGACAGAACACTGAAGCTTTCTTT

V gene: TRBV6-6
clone size: NA
J gene: TRBJ2-4
CDR3 length: 16
D gene: TRBD2
CDR3 protein: CASRQTSGRAENIQYF
CDR3 DNA: TGTGCCAGCAGGCAGACTAGCGGGAGGGCCGAAAACATTCAGTACTTC

V gene: TRBV6-1
clone size: NA
J gene: TRBJ2-3
CDR3 length: 15
D gene: NA
CDR3 protein: CASDRRDSPTDTQYF
CDR3 DNA: TGTGCCAGCGACCGTCGGGACTCTCCCACAGATACGCAGTATTTT

V gene: TRBV10-3
clone size: NA
J gene: TRBJ1-1
CDR3 length: 13
D gene: TRBD1
CDR3 protein: CAISLQGASEAFF
CDR3 DNA: TGTGCCATCAGTCTACAGGGGGCTAGTGAAGCTTTCTTT

V gene: TRBV7-2
clone size: NA
J gene: TRBJ2-1
CDR3 length: 13
D gene: NA
CDR3 protein: CASIASGYNEQFF
CDR3 DNA: TGTGCCAGCATCGCGTCCGGCTACAATGAGCAGTTCTTC

V gene: TRBV20-1
clone size: NA
J gene: TRBJ2-1
CDR3 length: 15
D gene: NA
CDR3 protein: CSATNPASSYNEQFF
CDR3 DNA: TGCAGTGCTACGAACCCGGCGAGCTCCTACAATGAGCAGTTCTTC

V gene: TRBV28
clone size: NA
J gene: TRBJ1-1
CDR3 length: 13
D gene: NA
CDR3 protein: CASSPAILTQAFF
CDR3 DNA: TGTGCCAGCAGTCCCGCTATCCTCACACAAGCTTTCTTT

V gene: TRBV7-2
clone size: NA
J gene: TRBJ2-3
CDR3 length: 14
D gene: NA
CDR3 protein: CASSLRALTDTQYF
CDR3 DNA: TGTGCCAGCAGCTTAAGGGCCCTCACAGATACGCAGTATTTT

V gene: TRBV5-1
clone size: NA
J gene: TRBJ2-2
CDR3 length: 17
D gene: NA
CDR3 protein: CASSLATLARHTGELFF
CDR3 DNA: TGCGCCAGCAGCTTGGCCACATTAGCCCGACACACCGGGGAGCTGTTTTTT

V gene: TRBV7-2
clone size: many
J gene: TRBJ2-3
CDR3 length: 14
D gene: NA
CDR3 protein: CASSLVGRTDTQYF
CDR3 DNA: TGTGCCAGCAGCTTGGTCGGTCGGACAGATACGCAGTATTTT

V gene: TRBV2
clone size: few
J gene: TRBJ2-5
CDR3 length: 11
D gene: NA
CDR3 protein: CASKAEETQYF
CDR3 DNA: TGTGCCAGCAAGGCCGAAGAGACCCAGTACTTC

V gene: TRBV29-1
clone size: NA
J gene: TRBJ2-4
CDR3 length: 15
D gene: TRBD2
CDR3 protein: CSVEGQASGRAFQYF
CDR3 DNA: TGCAGCGTTGAAGGGCAAGCTAGCGGGAGGGCATTTCAGTACTTC

V gene: TRBV28
clone size: NA
J gene: TRBJ2-1
CDR3 length: 11
D gene: NA
CDR3 protein: CASSFRGKQFF
CDR3 DNA: TGTGCCAGCAGTTTCCGGGGTAAGCAGTTCTTC

V gene: TRBV10-3
clone size: few
J gene: TRBJ2-1
CDR3 length: 17
D gene: NA
CDR3 protein: CAISEPEAGESYNEQFF
CDR3 DNA: TGTGCCATCAGTGAGCCAGAGGCAGGCGAATCCTACAATGAGCAGTTCTTC

V gene: TRBV12-3/TRBV12-4
clone size: NA
J gene: TRBJ1-4
CDR3 length: 14
D gene: NA
CDR3 protein: CASSNSATNEKLFF
CDR3 DNA: TGTGCCAGCAGCAATTCAGCTACTAATGAAAAACTGTTTTTT

V gene: TRBV6-1
clone size: NA
J gene: TRBJ2-2
CDR3 length: 17
D gene: NA
CDR3 protein: CASSTYHRAENTGELFF
CDR3 DNA: TGTGCCAGCAGTACCTACCACAGGGCCGAGAACACCGGGGAGCTGTTTTTT

V gene: TRBV20-1
clone size: few
J gene: TRBJ1-1
CDR3 length: 12
D gene: NA
CDR3 protein: CSAVAPGAEAFF
CDR3 DNA: TGCAGTGCGGTCGCCCCTGGGGCTGAAGCTTTCTTT

V gene: TRBV6-6
clone size: NA
J gene: TRBJ2-7
CDR3 length: 15
D gene: NA
CDR3 protein: CASSPGQAFTYEQYF
CDR3 DNA: TGTGCCAGCAGCCCCGGGCAGGCCTTCACCTACGAGCAGTACTTC

V gene: TRBV20-1
clone size: NA
J gene: TRBJ1-3
CDR3 length: 13
D gene: NA
CDR3 protein: CSASRDSGNTIYF
CDR3 DNA: TGCAGTGCTAGTCGGGACTCTGGAAACACCATATATTTT

V gene: TRBV10-3
clone size: NA
J gene: TRBJ2-7
CDR3 length: 13
D gene: NA
CDR3 protein: CAIGASGAYEQYF
CDR3 DNA: TGTGCCATCGGGGCCTCTGGGGCCTACGAGCAGTACTTC

V gene: TRBV15
clone size: NA
J gene: TRBJ1-3
CDR3 length: 11
D gene: NA
CDR3 protein: CATSSGNTIYF
CDR3 DNA: TGTGCCACCAGCAGTGGAAACACCATATATTTT

V gene: TRBV7-8
clone size: many
J gene: TRBJ2-7
CDR3 length: 16
D gene: NA
CDR3 protein: CASSLAGNVEGYEQYF
CDR3 DNA: TGTGCCAGCAGCTTAGCGGGAAACGTCGAAGGCTACGAGCAGTACTTC

V gene: TRBV6-1
clone size: NA
J gene: TRBJ1-2
CDR3 length: 13
D gene: TRBD1
CDR3 protein: CASRIGTGNGYTF
CDR3 DNA: TGTGCCAGCAGAATTGGGACAGGGAATGGCTACACCTTC

V gene: TRBV5-8
clone size: NA
J gene: TRBJ2-7
CDR3 length: 15
D gene: TRBD1
CDR3 protein: CASSRTDRLGETLYF
CDR3 DNA: TGTGCCAGCAGCCGGACGGACAGGCTCGGGGAGACCCTGTACTTC

V gene: TRBV28
clone size: few
J gene: TRBJ2-7
CDR3 length: 14
D gene: TRBD2
CDR3 protein: CASSPSGRVDEQYF
CDR3 DNA: TGTGCCAGCAGTCCTAGCGGGAGGGTAGACGAGCAGTACTTC

V gene: TRBV7-2
clone size: few
J gene: TRBJ2-7
CDR3 length: 15
D gene: TRBD1
CDR3 protein: CASSFRRPGTGEQYF
CDR3 DNA: TGTGCCAGCAGCTTTCGAAGGCCTGGGACAGGCGAGCAGTACTTC

V gene: TRBV11-2
clone size: NA
J gene: TRBJ2-5
CDR3 length: 16
D gene: TRBD2
CDR3 protein: CASSFRASGLQETQYF
CDR3 DNA: TGTGCCAGCAGCTTTAGGGCTAGCGGGCTACAAGAGACCCAGTACTTC

V gene: TRBV12-3/TRBV12-4
clone size: NA
J gene: TRBJ2-5
CDR3 length: 15
D gene: TRBD2
CDR3 protein: CASPGLAGAGETQYF
CDR3 DNA: TGTGCCAGCCCGGGACTAGCGGGGGCAGGAGAGACCCAGTACTTC

V gene: TRBV10-3
clone size: few
J gene: TRBJ2-5
CDR3 length: 12
D gene: NA
CDR3 protein: CAISELQETQYF
CDR3 DNA: TGTGCCATCAGTGAGCTCCAAGAGACCCAGTACTTC

V gene: TRBV9
clone size: NA
J gene: TRBJ1-1
CDR3 length: 14
D gene: NA
CDR3 protein: CASSVGPKHTEAFF
CDR3 DNA: TGTGCCAGCAGCGTAGGGCCCAAACACACTGAAGCTTTCTTT

V gene: TRBV20-1
clone size: NA
J gene: TRBJ2-1
CDR3 length: 16
D gene: TRBD2
CDR3 protein: CGALIQGLATYNEQFF
CDR3 DNA: TGCGGTGCGTTGATACAAGGACTAGCGACCTACAATGAGCAGTTCTTC

V gene: TRBV25-1
clone size: NA
J gene: TRBJ2-1
CDR3 length: 16
D gene: TRBD2
CDR3 protein: CASSEDGTSFYNEQFF
CDR3 DNA: TGTGCCAGCAGTGAGGACGGGACTAGCTTTTACAATGAGCAGTTCTTC

V gene: TRBV29-1
clone size: NA
J gene: TRBJ2-5
CDR3 length: 14
D gene: TRBD2
CDR3 protein: CSIEVLAGKETQYF
CDR3 DNA: TGCAGCATTGAAGTACTAGCGGGAAAAGAGACCCAGTACTTC

V gene: TRBV29-1
clone size: NA
J gene: TRBJ1-1
CDR3 length: 14
D gene: NA
CDR3 protein: CSVAGHQGMDEAFF
CDR3 DNA: TGCAGCGTTGCGGGACACCAGGGCATGGATGAAGCTTTCTTT

V gene: TRBV7-9
clone size: NA
J gene: TRBJ1-1
CDR3 length: 13
D gene: TRBD1
CDR3 protein: CASSPGQRYEAFF
CDR3 DNA: TGTGCCAGCAGCCCGGGACAGCGGTATGAAGCTTTCTTT

V gene: TRBV12-3/TRBV12-4
clone size: NA
J gene: TRBJ2-5
CDR3 length: 19
D gene: NA
CDR3 protein: CASSFPEGGVLPLRETQYF
CDR3 DNA: TGTGCCAGCAGTTTTCCAGAAGGCGGGGTCCTCCCTCTCCGGGAGACCCAGTACTTC

V gene: TRBV11-2
clone size: few
J gene: TRBJ2-7
CDR3 length: 15
D gene: NA
CDR3 protein: CASSLDMGYTYEQYF
CDR3 DNA: TGTGCCAGCAGCTTAGATATGGGCTACACCTACGAGCAGTACTTC

V gene: TRBV24-1
clone size: many
J gene: TRBJ2-3
CDR3 length: 14
D gene: NA
CDR3 protein: CATSDRGGRDTQYF
CDR3 DNA: TGTGCCACCAGTGATCGGGGTGGCAGAGATACGCAGTATTTT

V gene: TRBV10-3
clone size: NA
J gene: TRBJ2-2
CDR3 length: 14
D gene: TRBD1
CDR3 protein: CAISGQGGTGELFF
CDR3 DNA: TGTGCCATCAGTGGACAGGGCGGCACCGGGGAGCTGTTTTTT

V gene: TRBV5-1
clone size: NA
J gene: TRBJ2-7
CDR3 length: 15
D gene: NA
CDR3 protein: CASSLAGKGPYEQYF
CDR3 DNA: TGCGCCAGCAGCTTAGCGGGCAAGGGACCCTACGAGCAGTACTTC

V gene: TRBV2
clone size: NA
J gene: TRBJ1-1
CDR3 length: 11
D gene: NA
CDR3 protein: CASRDVTEAFF
CDR3 DNA: TGTGCCAGCAGGGACGTCACTGAAGCTTTCTTT

V gene: TRBV5-1
clone size: NA
J gene: TRBJ2-7
CDR3 length: 15
D gene: NA
CDR3 protein: CASSLDVVGSYEQYF
CDR3 DNA: TGCGCCAGCAGCTTGGACGTGGTGGGCTCCTACGAGCAGTACTTC